The 31 T cell receptor beta chains given below trace back to one sample, sequenced in a study of memory CD4+ T cells and cytomegalovirus serostatus (dated by TCRdb to the late 2010s). The protocol used for the library was the immunoSEQ multiplex PCR assay. TCRdb limited this immuneACCESS table to in-frame rearrangements with V and J called. A share of clones is missing; checked studies link under half to unresolved V genes, and the rest is unexplained. The sample table contains 35,000 to 40,000 clones; only one count was recorded for roughly 85% of them. Roughly 5.7% of the sample rests with the top ten. Single viable CD3+CD4+CD8-CD45RO+ cells were sorted as memory CD4+ T cells on a FACSAria II. Specimen: memory CD4+ T cells from blood. Receptor source: an adult in good health and CMV-seropositive.

This chain connects TRBV28 to TRBJ2-1; TRBD2 matches at 9 bases. The CDR3 runs 14 residues. The germline V gene encodes CDR1 MDHEN and CDR2 SYDVKM. Trimming removed 3 bases from V and 6 bases from J; junction bases left unmatched: 3. The CDR3 protein is CASSLAGGFNEQFF. The CDR3 coding sequence is TGTGCCAGCAGTTTGGCGGGAGGGTTCAATGAGCAGTTCTTC.

The genes are TRBV19 and TRBJ1-5; 7 bases are a match to TRBD1. The CDR3 covers 14 residues. The V and J ends lost 3 bases and 6 bases, in that order; junction bases with no gene match: 5. Per the germline V gene, CDR1 is LNHDA and CDR2 is SQIVND (reference sequence). This CDR3 reads CASSIGTGAQPQHF. DNA of the CDR3: TGTGCCAGTAGTATCGGCACAGGGGCTCAGCCCCAGCATTTT.

This clone has more than one count but fewer than ten. The chain employs TRBV5-1 and TRBJ2-2; 9 bases agree with TRBD1. Unmatched junction bases numbered 4, after V lost 4 bases and J lost 6 bases. This CDR3 spans 14 amino acids. Germline lookup yields CDR1 SGHRS and CDR2 YFSETQ. The DNA of the CDR3 is TGCGCCAGCAGCATAGGACAGGGGCCCGGGGAGCTGTTTTTT. Protein: CASSIGQGPGELFF.

The genes are TRBV2 and TRBJ1-1, with TRBD1 identical over 7 bases. The CDR3 sequence is 15 residues long. Germline V CDR1 and CDR2: SNHLY, FYNNEI. J lost 0 bases, V lost 7 bases, and 8 bases had no gene match. Written as DNA, the CDR3 is TGTGCCAGCACTACAGGGGTCTTGGTGAACACTGAAGCTTTCTTT. It encodes CASTTGVLVNTEAFF.

The CDR3 DNA sequence: TGTGCCAGCAGCTTAGGTTCGCAGACGAACACCGGGGAGCTGTTTTTT. Translation gives CASSLGSQTNTGELFF. The chain uses TRBV7-2 and TRBJ2-2; D ambiguous. The V end lost 1 base, the J end lost 0 bases, and 9 bases lay between the germline ends. The CDR3 totals 16 residues. In germline, CDR1 is SGHTA, CDR2 FQGNSA.

The chain joins TRBV4-1 to TRBJ2-6; maybe TRBD1 (5 bases). This CDR3 comprises 17 residues. V lost 0 bases and J 2 bases, leaving 11 bases between the germline ends. Per the germline V gene, CDR1 is MGHRA and CDR2 is YSYEKL. The CDR3 DNA reads as TGCGCCAGCAGCCAAGATCCCCCAGGGACTGGGGCCAACGTCCTGACTTTC. Translated: CASSQDPPGTGANVLTF.

V and J are TRBV19 and TRBJ2-1; no clear D gene. Trimming left V 3 bases short and J 1 base short, with 13 bases between. The CDR3 has 16 residues. CDR1 and CDR2 (germline): LNHDA, SQIVND (reference sequence). DNA for the CDR3: TGTGCCAGTAGTATCCTTCAGGCCCCATCCTACAATGAGCAGTTCTTC. Translated, it gives CASSILQAPSYNEQFF.

V is TRBV5-6 and J is TRBJ1-6; D is possibly TRBD1 (5 bases). The CDR3 sequence is 14 residues long. Trimming pared 0 bases from V and 9 bases from J, leaving 10 bases between. CDR1 is SGHDT and CDR2 is YYEEEE in the germline V gene. The CDR3 region is CASSLVTVSSPLHF. The CDR3 DNA reads TGTGCCAGCAGCTTGGTGACAGTTTCTTCACCCCTCCACTTT.

This clone was observed once. The chain uses TRBV7-2 and TRBJ2-3, with 12 bases matching TRBD2. The CDR3 runs to 17 residues. Germline V gene lookup returns CDR1 SGHTA and CDR2 FQGNSA. V gave up 5 bases and J gave up 0 bases; unmatched junction bases: 6. The CDR3 region is CASSHTSGGTSTDTQYF. Written as DNA, the CDR3 is TGTGCCAGCAGCCATACTAGCGGGGGGACTAGCACAGATACGCAGTATTTT.

About this clone: At one end, the junction sequence differs from germline, possibly due to a read error. The V call is TRBV19, the J call TRBJ1-2; D is possibly TRBD1 (5 bases). CDR3 size: 12 residues. The germline V gene encodes CDR1 LNHDA and CDR2 SQIVND (reference sequence). The CDR3 coding sequence is TGTGCCAGTAGCATAGGGCAGGGTGGCTACACCTTC. The encoded protein is CASSIGQGGYTF.

J is TRBJ2-7 and V is TRBV13; 8 bases agree with TRBD1. Germline V gene sequence: CDR1 PRHDT, CDR2 FYEKMQ (reference sequence). The CDR3 is made up of 13 amino acids. With 5 bases clipped from V and 5 bases from J, the junction kept 5 bases outside the gene matches. The CDR3 DNA reads TGTGCCAGCAGCCCGTCAGGGGGCGACGAGCAGTACTTC. It codes for CASSPSGGDEQYF.

This clone was observed a few times. The rearrangement uses TRBV19 and TRBJ1-5; TRBD1 might be the D (5 bases). The CDR3 is made up of 12 amino acids. CDR1 LNHDA and CDR2 SQIVND come from the germline V gene (reference sequence). V was pared by 5 bases and J by 9 bases, with 11 bases between. DNA of the CDR3: TGTGCCAGTAGTTCTCTGGGGGGGCCCCAGCATTTT. Translated, it gives CASSSLGGPQHF.

V and J are TRBV11-3 and TRBJ1-4; D is possibly TRBD1 (5 bases). V lost 5 bases to trimming and J lost 0 bases, with 10 bases between them. CDR1 and CDR2 from the germline V gene are SGHNT and YENEEA. The length of the CDR3 is 15 residues. CDR3 region: CASSVQVATNEKLFF. DNA for the CDR3: TGTGCCAGCAGCGTACAGGTTGCAACTAATGAAAAACTGTTTTTT.

This clone turned up a few times. The chain employs TRBV7-9 and TRBJ1-5; 7 positions match TRBD1. V lost 1 base and J lost 3; bases outside the gene matches: 3. Germline V gene data show CDR1 as SEHNR and CDR2 as FQNEAQ (reference sequence). The length of the CDR3 is 15 residues. The CDR3 protein is CASSLGGQVNQPQHF. CDR3 nucleotides: TGTGCCAGCAGCTTAGGTGGACAGGTCAATCAGCCCCAGCATTTT. Full variable domain (missing parts from reference TRBV7-9 and TRBJ1-5): DTGVSQNPRHKITKRGQNVTFRCDPISEHNRLYWYRQTLGQGPEFLTYFQNEAQLEKSRLLSDRFSAERPKGSFSTLEIQRTEQGDSAMYLCASSLGGQVNQPQHFGDGTRLSIL.

This clone showed up just a few times. This chain joins TRBV23-1 and TRBJ2-1; TRBD2 agrees at 11 bases. Being an ORF, TRBV23-1 has a function that is uncertain. V shed 8 bases and J 10 bases; nucleotides not matched to a gene: 22. The CDR3 covers 18 residues. This CDR3 reads CASLSPPLLAGAVYEQFF. Written as DNA, the CDR3 is TGCGCCAGCTTATCCCCCCCACTACTAGCGGGAGCCGTTTACGAGCAGTTCTTC.

The chain links TRBV18 to TRBJ2-3, with 9 bases lining up with TRBD1. After removal of 0 bases from V and 7 bases from J, the junction contained 8 bases not matched to a gene. The CDR3 covers 16 residues. Germline values: CDR1 KGHSH, CDR2 LQKENI. CDR3 residues: CASSPPRDRVWNTQYF. DNA of the CDR3: TGTGCCAGCTCACCACCACGGGACAGGGTATGGAATACGCAGTATTTT.

In this sample, this clone turned up a few times. V is TRBV6-5 and J is TRBJ1-1; TRBD1 matches at 9 bases. CDR3 length: 14 amino acids. V dropped 8 bases and J dropped 3; count of bases not matched to a gene: 7. CDR1 and CDR2 (germline): MNHEY, SVGAGI. The CDR3 nucleotides are TGTGCCAGCGCAGGGACAGGGCTATACACTGAAGCTTTCTTT. This sequence encodes CASAGTGLYTEAFF.

The V call is TRBV2, the J call TRBJ1-2, with 10 bases fitting TRBD1. This CDR3 has 14 amino acids. J lost 8 bases, V lost 4 bases, and 7 bases had no gene match. Per germline, CDR1 SNHLY and CDR2 FYNNEI. CDR3 sequence (DNA): TGTGCCAGCAGTGTGGGCGACAGGGGGCTCGGCTACACCTTC. Translated, it gives CASSVGDRGLGYTF.

The chain has TRBV4-2 and TRBJ1-3, with D unclear. Germline CDR1 reads LGHNA; CDR2 reads YNFKEQ. The V and J ends lost 3 bases and 0 bases respectively, with 9 bases between them. The CDR3 contains 15 residues. CDR3 DNA sequence: TGTGCCAGCAGCCAGATAGGCAACTCTGGAAACACCATATATTTT. This encodes CASSQIGNSGNTIYF.

This clone was detected once. This chain connects TRBV19 to TRBJ2-3, with a tentative D call TRBD2 (6 bases). The germline V gene has CDR1 LNHDA and CDR2 SQIVND (reference sequence). The length of the CDR3 is 14 residues. The V gene lost 3 bases and the J gene lost 4 bases, with 11 bases spanning the gap. The CDR3 loop is CASSIRRGADTQYF. The CDR3 DNA reads as TGTGCCAGTAGTATCCGACGCGGGGCAGATACGCAGTATTTT.

This rearrangement joins TRBV7-3 to TRBJ2-1; perhaps TRBD2 as D (5 bases). CDR1 is SGHTA, CDR2 FQGTGA, per germline. V was cut by 0 bases and J by 6 bases, with 12 bases left in between. The CDR3 has 15 residues. CDR3 nucleotide sequence: TGTGCCAGCAGCTTAACCGTAGGGCTAGCCAATGAGCAGTTCTTC. It encodes CASSLTVGLANEQFF.

The rearrangement uses TRBV7-8 and TRBJ1-4; 7 nucleotides line up with TRBD1. V lost 8 bases, J lost 7 bases, and 10 bases stayed unmatched. The CDR3 totals 14 residues. Looked up from germline, CDR1 is SGHVS and CDR2 is FQNEAQ. DNA for the CDR3: TGTGCCAGCGTCTCAGACAGGGTAACTGAAAAACTGTTTTTT. It yields the protein CASVSDRVTEKLFF.

The chain recombines TRBV27 with TRBJ2-2; TRBD1 agrees at 10 bases. Losses at the gene ends were 2 bases for V and 3 bases for J; bases not matched to a gene: 6. This CDR3 spans 17 amino acids. The V gene's germline CDR1 is MNHEY and CDR2 SMNVEV (reference sequence). CDR3 DNA: TGTGCCAGCAGTTTAAGGATGGGACAGGGGTACACCGGGGAGCTGTTTTTT. Its protein product is CASSLRMGQGYTGELFF.

This clone was detected only a few times. This chain uses TRBV6-5 with TRBJ1-2; 11 nucleotides match TRBD1. The CDR3 is 16 amino acids. Germline CDR1 reads MNHEY; CDR2 reads SVGAGI. With V trimmed by 0 bases and J by 4 bases, 4 bases remained unmatched. CDR3 in DNA: TGTGCCAGCAGTTACTCGGGGACAGGGGGTTTCTATGGCTACACCTTC. It yields the protein CASSYSGTGGFYGYTF.

The chain uses TRBV19 and TRBJ1-1; a weak D match, TRBD1 (6 bases). Germline lookup yields CDR1 LNHDA and CDR2 SQIVND (reference sequence). V dropped 9 bases and J dropped 0 bases, with 20 bases sitting between them. The CDR3 length is 16 residues. CDR3 sequence: CASTQTGHPMNTEAFF. The CDR3 bases are TGTGCCAGCACACAGACGGGACATCCCATGAACACTGAAGCTTTCTTT.

The chain employs TRBV18 and TRBJ2-4; D gene ambiguous. The V gene lost 3 bases and the J gene lost 7 bases, with 10 bases spanning the gap. This CDR3 has 13 amino acids. Germline loops: CDR1 KGHSH, CDR2 LQKENI. In DNA form, the CDR3 reads TGTGCCAGCTCACCCCCGATGGGTAACATTCAGTACTTC. This encodes CASSPPMGNIQYF.

The J gene is TRBJ2-1, the V gene TRBV25-1; 10 nucleotides align to TRBD1. Germline V gene data show CDR1 as MGHDK and CDR2 as SYGVNS. Unmatched junction bases numbered 5, after V lost 7 bases and J lost 2 bases. This CDR3 spans 15 amino acids. The CDR3 protein is CASTRGQGPYNEQFF. CDR3 nucleotides: TGTGCCAGCACTAGGGGACAGGGGCCCTACAATGAGCAGTTCTTC. Complete variable domain (other parts from reference TRBV25-1 and TRBJ2-1): EADIYQTPRYLVIGTGKKITLECSQTMGHDKMYWYQQDPGMELHLIHYSYGVNSTEKGDLSSESTVSRIRTEHFPLTLESARPSHTSQYLCASTRGQGPYNEQFFGPGTRLTVL.

This clone was seen only a few times. The V call is TRBV4-2, the J call TRBJ2-7, with 7 bases aligning to TRBD1. V dropped 3 bases and J dropped 9; count of bases not matched to a gene: 14. CDR1 is LGHNA and CDR2 is YNFKEQ in the germline V gene. The CDR3 length is 15 residues. DNA for the CDR3: TGTGCCAGCAGCCAGTTCGACTCCGACCAGGGGGTGCAGTACTTC. Protein product: CASSQFDSDQGVQYF.

This clone appeared a few times. The V and J genes are TRBV28 and TRBJ1-4, with 7 bases that match TRBD1. The CDR3 has 15 residues. Germline-derived CDR1 and CDR2 are MDHEN and SYDVKM. V lost 4 bases to trimming and J lost 7 bases; unmatched junction nucleotides: 9. CDR3 DNA: TGTGCCAGCAGTTCCCGGACAGGAGTTAGTGAAAAACTGTTTTTT. It codes for CASSSRTGVSEKLFF.

The rearrangement joins TRBV5-5 to TRBJ2-7; 8 bases align to TRBD1. Germline CDR1 and CDR2: SGHKS and YYEKEE (reference sequence). This CDR3 is built from 15 residues. With V trimmed by 0 bases and J by 9 bases, 11 bases remained unmatched. CDR3 nucleotides: TGTGCCAGCAGCTTGGAGGCAGGGGGCCTGGACGGGCAGTACTTC. This translates into CASSLEAGGLDGQYF.

This clone occurred once. CDR3 in DNA: TGTGCCAGCAGGCGGGACAGCGTAGGAAACACCATATATTTT. This encodes CASRRDSVGNTIYF. The V and J genes are TRBV7-2 and TRBJ1-3; 7 positions agree with TRBD1. The CDR3 runs 14 residues. The V segment lost 6 bases and the J segment 4 bases; nucleotides outside the gene matches: 6. Germline V gene data show CDR1 as SGHTA and CDR2 as FQGNSA.